Included here is one T cell receptor (beta chain) sequence, with context. Its antigen has not been determined. The junction does not match germline at one end; this may be a read error. The sample belongs to a study of chemoradiotherapy in HPV16-positive cancers (dated by TCRdb to about 2022). For the study in its entirety: Candidate HPV-specific T-cell clones and common TCR motifs were defined by functional T-cell assays performed on cells from two HPV16-positive patients. TCR repertoires from roughly 87 patients with HPV-related cancers were then used to track the candidate HPV-specific TCRs and motifs. The study asked whether T-cell immunity against the HPV oncoproteins E6 and E7 changes during chemoradiotherapy and whether it affects survival. The paper as a whole reports these results and caveats: Improved recurrence-free survival in HPV16-positive patients was associated with expansion of HPV-responsive T cells during chemoradiotherapy. Expansion of candidate HPV-specific clones and E7-related TCR motifs was observed in the tumor microenvironment during treatment, whereas no such expansion was observed for non-HPV-specific T cells. The functional definition of HPV-specific T cells was derived from only two HPV16-positive patients, and the survival association was reported for HPV16-positive patients.

From its cysteine to its phenylalanine, the CDR3 spans 15 amino acids. Only the CDR3 part of the read is kept: 45 bases, read in frame from the first base. The germline V gene encodes CDR1 SGDLS and CDR2 YYNGEE. Libraries were constructed by the immunoSEQ multiplex PCR assay. Held by TCRdb, this immuneACCESS table contains in-frame sequences only and omits some clones. Under half of the omission traces to an unresolved V gene where checked; the cause of the rest is unknown. This sample comprises some 25,000 clones, more than 90% of them detected only once. Roughly 22% of the sample is in the top ten clones. Because repertoires were sampled repeatedly during chemoradiotherapy, clonal expansion in the tumor microenvironment could be followed.

The clonotype comes from a human donor with HPV-associated anogenital cancer. Here the chain combines TRBV9 and TRBJ2-7; the D gene is not confidently resolved. Source: blood, taken from a patient who underwent chemoradiotherapy. The nucleotide sequence reads TGTGCCAGCAGCGTAGATAACTACCCCTCCTCCGAGCAGTACTTC. This yields the protein CASSVDNYPSSEQYF.